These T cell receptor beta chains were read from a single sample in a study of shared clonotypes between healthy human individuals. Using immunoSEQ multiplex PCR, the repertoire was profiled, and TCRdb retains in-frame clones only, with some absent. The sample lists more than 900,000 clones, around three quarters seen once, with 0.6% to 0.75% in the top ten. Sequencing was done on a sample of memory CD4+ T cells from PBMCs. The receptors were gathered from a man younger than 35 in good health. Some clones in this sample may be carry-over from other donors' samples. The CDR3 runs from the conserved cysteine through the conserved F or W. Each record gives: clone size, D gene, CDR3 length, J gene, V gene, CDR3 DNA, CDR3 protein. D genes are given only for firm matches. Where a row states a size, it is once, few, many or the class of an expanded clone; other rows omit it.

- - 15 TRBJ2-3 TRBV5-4 TGTGCCAGCAGCTTGGACACCCAGAGCACAGATACGCAGTATTTT CASSLDTQSTDTQYF
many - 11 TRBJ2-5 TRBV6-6 TGTGCCAGCAGTACCCAAGAGACCCAGTACTTC CASSTQETQYF
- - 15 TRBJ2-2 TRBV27 TGTGCCAGCAGTTTTCGTGGGGGAAACACCGGGGAGCTGTTTTTT CASSFRGGNTGELFF
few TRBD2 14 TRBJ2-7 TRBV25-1 TGTGCCAGCAGTCCGACTGGCGGGAGCCACGAGCAGTACTTC CASSPTGGSHEQYF
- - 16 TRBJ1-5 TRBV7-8 TGTGCCAGCAGCCGCCATAGGGGGAACGGGAATCAGCCCCAGCATTTT CASSRHRGNGNQPQHF
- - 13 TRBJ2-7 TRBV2 TGTGCCAGCAGTGAAGCTTCCCGACCTCTACAAGTTTTC CASSEASRPLQVF
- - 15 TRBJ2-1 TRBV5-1 TGCGCCAGCAGCTTGTGGGCAGGGGATGGGGATGAGCAGTTCTTC CASSLWAGDGDEQFF
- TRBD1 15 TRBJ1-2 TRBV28 TGTGCCAGCAGTGCAAACAGGGGCGCTAACTATGGCTACACCTTC CASSANRGANYGYTF
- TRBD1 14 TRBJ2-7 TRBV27 TGTGCCAGCTGGACCGGGACAGCTAATTCCGAGCAGTACTTC CASWTGTANSEQYF
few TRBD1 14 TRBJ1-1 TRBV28 TGTGCCAGCAGTTCGGGACAGGGCGACACTGAAGCTTTCTTT CASSSGQGDTEAFF
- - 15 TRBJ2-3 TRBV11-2 TGTGCCAGCAGCTTGATAATTAGTACCACAGATACGCAGTATTTT CASSLIISTTDTQYF
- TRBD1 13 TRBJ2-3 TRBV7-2 TGTGCCAGCAGCTTCAACAGGGGCGATACGCAGTATTTT CASSFNRGDTQYF
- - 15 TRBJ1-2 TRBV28 TGTGCCAGCAGTCAAACATTCACAGGGCCCGGTGGCTACACCTTC CASSQTFTGPGGYTF
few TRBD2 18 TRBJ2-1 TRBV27 TGTGCCAGCAGTTTCGGACTAGCGGGAGGTCACCTTTACAATGAGCAGTTCTTC CASSFGLAGGHLYNEQFF
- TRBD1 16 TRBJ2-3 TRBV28 TGTGCCAGCAGTTTTTTTGGGACAGGGGGTACAGATACGCAGTATTTT CASSFFGTGGTDTQYF
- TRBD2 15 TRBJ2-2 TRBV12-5 TGTGCTAGTGGTTCACTAGCGGGAAACACCGGGGAGCTGTTTTTT CASGSLAGNTGELFF
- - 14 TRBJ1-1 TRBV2 TGTGCCAGCAGTGAAGGGACAGAGGACACTGAAGCTTTCTTT CASSEGTEDTEAFF
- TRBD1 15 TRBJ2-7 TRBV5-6 TGTGCCAGCAGCAAGGGACAGACCTCCCTGGGCGAGCAGTACTTC CASSKGQTSLGEQYF
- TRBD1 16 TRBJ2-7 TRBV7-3 TGTGCCAGCAGCTTAAATCCTGGGACAGGGATCACCGAGCAGTACTTC CASSLNPGTGITEQYF
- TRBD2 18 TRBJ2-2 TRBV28 TGTGCCAGCAGTTTTGTGGGACTAGCGGGAGACAACACCGGGGAGCTGTTTTTT CASSFVGLAGDNTGELFF
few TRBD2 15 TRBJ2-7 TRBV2 TGTGCCAGCACCCCCGGGACTAGCGGAACCTACGAGCAGTACTTC CASTPGTSGTYEQYF
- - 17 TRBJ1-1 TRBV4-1 TGCGCCAGCAGCCAAGATGGAAACAGGGTCATGAACACTGAAGCTTTCTTT CASSQDGNRVMNTEAFF
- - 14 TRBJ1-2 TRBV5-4 TGTGCCAGCAGCTCGTGGGTAGGGGAGCATGGCTACACCTTC CASSSWVGEHGYTF
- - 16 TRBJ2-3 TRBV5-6 TGTGCCAGCAGCTTGTATGGGGGCGAGAGCACAGATACGCAGTATTTT CASSLYGGESTDTQYF
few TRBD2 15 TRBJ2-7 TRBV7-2 TGTGCCAGCAGCCCTAGTCGGCTAGCGGGAGGGGAGCAGTACTTC CASSPSRLAGGEQYF
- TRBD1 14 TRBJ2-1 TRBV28 TGTGCCAGCAGCTTAGGGGGACAGGCGAATGAGCAGTTCTTC CASSLGGQANEQFF
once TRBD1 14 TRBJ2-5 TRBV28 TGTGCCAGCAACCCGGGACAGCCTTATCGGTCCCAGTACTTC CASNPGQPYRSQYF
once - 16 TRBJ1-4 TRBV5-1 TGCGCCAGCAGCTTGTCGGGGTCAGGGTCTAATGAAAAACTGCTTTTT CASSLSGSGSNEKLLF
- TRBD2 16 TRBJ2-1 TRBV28 TGTGCCAGCAAGCCTAGCGGGCTGAGCTCCTACAATGAGCAGTTCTTC CASKPSGLSSYNEQFF
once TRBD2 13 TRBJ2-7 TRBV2 TGTGCCAGCACGGAGCGGGAGTCCAACGAGCAGTACTTC CASTERESNEQYF
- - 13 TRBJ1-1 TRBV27 TGTGCCAGCCGGACAAAACGAGACACTGAAGCTTTCTTT CASRTKRDTEAFF
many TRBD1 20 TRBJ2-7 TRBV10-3 TGTGCCATCAGTGAGTCGACAGGGGGCGCTGGTAGCGGTATCTCCTACGAGCAGTACTTC CAISESTGGAGSGISYEQYF
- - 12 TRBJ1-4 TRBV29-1 TGCAGCGTCAAGGGAATGGATGAAAAACTGTTTTTT CSVKGMDEKLFF